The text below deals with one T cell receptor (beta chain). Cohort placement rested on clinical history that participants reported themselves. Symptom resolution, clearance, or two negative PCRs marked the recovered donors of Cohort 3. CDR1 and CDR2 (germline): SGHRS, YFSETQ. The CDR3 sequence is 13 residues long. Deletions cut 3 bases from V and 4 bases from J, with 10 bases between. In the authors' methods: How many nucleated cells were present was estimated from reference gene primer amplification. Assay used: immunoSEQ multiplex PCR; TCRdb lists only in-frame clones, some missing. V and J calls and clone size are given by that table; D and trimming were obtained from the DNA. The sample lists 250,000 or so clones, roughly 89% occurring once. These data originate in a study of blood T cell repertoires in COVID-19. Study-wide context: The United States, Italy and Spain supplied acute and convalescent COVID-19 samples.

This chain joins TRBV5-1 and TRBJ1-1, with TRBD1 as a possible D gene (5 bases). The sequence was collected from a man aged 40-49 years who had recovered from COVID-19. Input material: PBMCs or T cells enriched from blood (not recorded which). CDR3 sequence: CASSSAGLTEAFF. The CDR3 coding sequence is TGCGCCAGCAGCTCCGCGGGGCTCACTGAAGCTTTCTTT.